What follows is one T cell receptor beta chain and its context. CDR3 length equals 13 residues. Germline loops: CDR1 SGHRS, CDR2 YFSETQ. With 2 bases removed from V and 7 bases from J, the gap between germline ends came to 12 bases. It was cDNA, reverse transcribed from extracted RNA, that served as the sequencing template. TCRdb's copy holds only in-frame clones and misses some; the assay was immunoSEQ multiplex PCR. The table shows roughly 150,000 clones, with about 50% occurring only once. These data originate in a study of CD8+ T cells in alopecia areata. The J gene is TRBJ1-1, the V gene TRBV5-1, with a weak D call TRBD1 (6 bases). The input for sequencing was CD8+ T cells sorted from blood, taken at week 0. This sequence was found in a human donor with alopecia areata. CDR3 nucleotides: TGCGCCAGCAGCTTCGGCCCGACAGGTGAAGCTTTCTTT. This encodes CASSFGPTGEAFF. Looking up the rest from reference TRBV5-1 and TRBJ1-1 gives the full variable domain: KAGVTQTPRYLIKTRGQQVTLSCSPISGHRSVSWYQQTPGQGLQFLFEYFSETQRNKGNFPGRFSGRQFSNSRSEMNVSTLELGDSALYLCASSFGPTGEAFFGQGTRLTVV.